This TCR beta chain was profiled in a study of T cell changes during pregnancy in multiple sclerosis. This clone was found a few times. The CDR3 sequence is 13 residues long. Trimming cost V 6 bases and J 2 bases, with 10 bases left between them. In germline, CDR1 is MDHEN, CDR2 SYDVKM. The assay was immunoSEQ multiplex PCR, and TCRdb's table has in-frame clones only and misses some. The table lists 45,000 or so clones, about 91% of them singletons. The TCR originated in a female donor with multiple sclerosis, enrolled in a pregnancy study. The material was CD8+ T cells from peripheral blood mononuclear cells, obtained after pregnancy. V gene TRBV28 combines with J gene TRBJ1-1; D is ambiguous. The CDR3 is CASRLVPNTEAFF. CDR3 in DNA: TGTGCCAGCAGACTTGTCCCCAACACTGAAGCTTTCTTT.